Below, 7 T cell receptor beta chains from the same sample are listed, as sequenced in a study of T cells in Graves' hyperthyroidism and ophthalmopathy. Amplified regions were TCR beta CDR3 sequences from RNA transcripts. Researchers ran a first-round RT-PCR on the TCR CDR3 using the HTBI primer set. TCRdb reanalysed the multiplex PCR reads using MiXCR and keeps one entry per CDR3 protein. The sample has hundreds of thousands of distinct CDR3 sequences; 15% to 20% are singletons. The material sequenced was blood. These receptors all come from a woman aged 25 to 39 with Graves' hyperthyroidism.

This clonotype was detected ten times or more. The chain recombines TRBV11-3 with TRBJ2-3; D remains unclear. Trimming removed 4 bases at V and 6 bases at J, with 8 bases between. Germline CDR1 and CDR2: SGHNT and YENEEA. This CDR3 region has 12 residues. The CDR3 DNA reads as TGTGCCAGCAGCTCTCGGTCGGATACGCAGTATTTT. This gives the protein CASSSRSDTQYF.

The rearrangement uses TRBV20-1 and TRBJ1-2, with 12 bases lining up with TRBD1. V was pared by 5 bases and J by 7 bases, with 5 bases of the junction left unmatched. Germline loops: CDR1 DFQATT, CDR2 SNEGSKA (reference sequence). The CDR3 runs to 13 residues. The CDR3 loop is CSAEGQGAPGYTF. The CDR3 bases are TGCAGTGCTGAGGGACAGGGGGCGCCTGGCTACACCTTC.

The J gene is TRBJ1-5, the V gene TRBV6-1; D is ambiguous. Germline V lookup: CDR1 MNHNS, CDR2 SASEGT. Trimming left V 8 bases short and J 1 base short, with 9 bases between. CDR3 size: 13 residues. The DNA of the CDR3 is TGTGCCAGCCTCGGCCTGAGCAATCAGCCCCAGCATTTT. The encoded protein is CASLGLSNQPQHF.

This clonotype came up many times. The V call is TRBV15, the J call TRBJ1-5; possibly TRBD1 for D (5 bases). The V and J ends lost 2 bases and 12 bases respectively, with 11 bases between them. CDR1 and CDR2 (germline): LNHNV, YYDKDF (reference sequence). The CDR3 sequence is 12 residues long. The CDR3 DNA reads TGTGCCACCAGCAGAATGGGGCAAAACCAGCATTTT. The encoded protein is CATSRMGQNQHF.

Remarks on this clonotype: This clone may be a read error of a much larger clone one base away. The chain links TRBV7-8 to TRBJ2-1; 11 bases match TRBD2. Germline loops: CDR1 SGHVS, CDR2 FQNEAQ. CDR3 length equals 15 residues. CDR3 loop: CASSLTSGNYNEQSF. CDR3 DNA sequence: TGTGCCAGCAGCCTGACTAGCGGGAACTACAATGAGCAGTCCTTC.

This chain's CDR3 is CASSSGGGGWQPQHF. CDR3 DNA sequence: TGTGCCAGCAGTTCGGGAGGGGGCGGTTGGCAGCCCCAGCATTTT. The chain joins TRBV6-2 or TRBV6-3 to TRBJ1-5; 7 bases fit TRBD1. There are 15 residues in the CDR3. CDR1 and CDR2 (germline): MNHEY, SVGEGT. V trimming: 4 bases; J trimming: 7 bases; junction bases outside the gene matches: 10.

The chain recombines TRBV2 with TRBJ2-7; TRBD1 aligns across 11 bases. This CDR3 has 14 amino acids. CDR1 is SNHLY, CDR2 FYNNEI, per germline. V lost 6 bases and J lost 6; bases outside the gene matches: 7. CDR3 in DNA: TGTGCCAGCAGAACCGGGACAGGGGGTGTCGAGCAGTACTTC. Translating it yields CASRTGTGGVEQYF.